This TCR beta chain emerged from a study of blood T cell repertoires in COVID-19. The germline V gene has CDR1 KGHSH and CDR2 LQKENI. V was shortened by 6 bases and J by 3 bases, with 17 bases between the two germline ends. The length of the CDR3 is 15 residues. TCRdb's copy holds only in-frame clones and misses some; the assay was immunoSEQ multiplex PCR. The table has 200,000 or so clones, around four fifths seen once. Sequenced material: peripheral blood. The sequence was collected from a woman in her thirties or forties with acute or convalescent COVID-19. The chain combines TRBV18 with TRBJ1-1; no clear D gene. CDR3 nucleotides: TGTGCCAGCTCCCTTAGTTATAGGGAGGACACTGAAGCTTTCTTT. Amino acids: CASSLSYREDTEAFF.